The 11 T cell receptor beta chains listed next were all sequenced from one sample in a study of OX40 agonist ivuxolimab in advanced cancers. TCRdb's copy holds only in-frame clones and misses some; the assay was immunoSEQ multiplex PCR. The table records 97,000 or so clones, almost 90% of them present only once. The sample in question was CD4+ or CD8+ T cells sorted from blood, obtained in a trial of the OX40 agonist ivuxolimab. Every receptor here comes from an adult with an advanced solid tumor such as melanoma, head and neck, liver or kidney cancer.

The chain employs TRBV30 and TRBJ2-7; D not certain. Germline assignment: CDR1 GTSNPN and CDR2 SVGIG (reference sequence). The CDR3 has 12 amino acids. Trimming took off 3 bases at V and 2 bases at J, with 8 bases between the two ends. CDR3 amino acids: CAWRPETYEQYF. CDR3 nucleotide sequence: TGTGCCTGGAGACCGGAGACCTACGAGCAGTACTTC. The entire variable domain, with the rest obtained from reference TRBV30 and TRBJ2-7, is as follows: SQTIHQWPATLVQPVGSPLSLECTVEGTSNPNLYWYRQAAGRGLQLLFYSVGIGQISSEVPQNLSASRPQDRQFILSSKKLLLSDSGFYLCAWRPETYEQYFGPGTRLTVT.

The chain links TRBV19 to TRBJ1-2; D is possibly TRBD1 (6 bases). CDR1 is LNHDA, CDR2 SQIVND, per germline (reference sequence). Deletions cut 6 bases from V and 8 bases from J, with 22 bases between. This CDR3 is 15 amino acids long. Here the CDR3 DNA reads TGTGCCAGTAGGGGGGCTGGGGCAGCGAGAGGCGGCTACACCTTC. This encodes CASRGAGAARGGYTF.

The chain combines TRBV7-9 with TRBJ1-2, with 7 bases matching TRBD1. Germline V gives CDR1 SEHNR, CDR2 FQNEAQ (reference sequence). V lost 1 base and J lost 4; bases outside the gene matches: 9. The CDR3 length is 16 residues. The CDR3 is CASSLGTGFISYGYTF. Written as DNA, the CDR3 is TGTGCCAGCAGCTTAGGGACAGGTTTTATTAGCTATGGCTACACCTTC.

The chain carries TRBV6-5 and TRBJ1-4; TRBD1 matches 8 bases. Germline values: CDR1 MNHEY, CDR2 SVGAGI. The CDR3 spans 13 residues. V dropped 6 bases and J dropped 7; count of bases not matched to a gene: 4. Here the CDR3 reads CASRAGGLEKLFF. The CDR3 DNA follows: TGTGCCAGCAGGGCAGGGGGCCTTGAAAAACTGTTTTTT.

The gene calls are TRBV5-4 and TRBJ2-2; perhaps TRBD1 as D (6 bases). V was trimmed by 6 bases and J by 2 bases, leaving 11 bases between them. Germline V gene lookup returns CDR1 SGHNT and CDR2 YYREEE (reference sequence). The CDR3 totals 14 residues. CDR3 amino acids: CASTAGGNTGELFF. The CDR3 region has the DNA TGTGCCAGCACGGCTGGGGGCAACACCGGGGAGCTGTTTTTT.

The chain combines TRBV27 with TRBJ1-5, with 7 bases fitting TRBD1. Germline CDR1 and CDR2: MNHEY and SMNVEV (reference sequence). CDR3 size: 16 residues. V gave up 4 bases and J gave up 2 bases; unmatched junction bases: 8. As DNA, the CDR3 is TGTGCCAGCAGTTCATGGACAGGCGGAGGCAATCAGCCCCAGCATTTT. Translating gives CASSSWTGGGNQPQHF.

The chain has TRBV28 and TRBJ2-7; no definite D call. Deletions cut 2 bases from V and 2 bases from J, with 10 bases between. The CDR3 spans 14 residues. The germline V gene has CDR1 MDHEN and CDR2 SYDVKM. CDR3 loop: CASSLRRATYEQYF. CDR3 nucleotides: TGTGCCAGCAGTTTACGGCGAGCCACCTACGAGCAGTACTTC.

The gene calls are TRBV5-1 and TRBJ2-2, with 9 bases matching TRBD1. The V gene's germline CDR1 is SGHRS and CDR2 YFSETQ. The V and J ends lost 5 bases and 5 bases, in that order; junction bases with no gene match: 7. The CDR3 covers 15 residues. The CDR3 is CASSSGTGITGELFF. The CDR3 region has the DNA TGCGCCAGCAGTTCCGGGACAGGGATAACCGGGGAGCTGTTTTTT.

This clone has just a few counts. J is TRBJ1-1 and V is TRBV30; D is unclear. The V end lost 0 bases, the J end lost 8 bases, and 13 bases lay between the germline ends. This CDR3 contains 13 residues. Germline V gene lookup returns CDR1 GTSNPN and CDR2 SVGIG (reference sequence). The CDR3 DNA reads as TGTGCCTGGAGTGTAGCGGGGTTTCAGGAAGCTTTCTTT. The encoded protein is CAWSVAGFQEAFF.

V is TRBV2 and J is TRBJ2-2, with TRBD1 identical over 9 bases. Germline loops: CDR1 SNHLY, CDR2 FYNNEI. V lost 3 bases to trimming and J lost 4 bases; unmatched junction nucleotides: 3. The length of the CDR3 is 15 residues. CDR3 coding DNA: TGTGCCAGCAGTGAGAGGGACAGGGCCACCGGGGAGCTGTTTTTT. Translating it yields CASSERDRATGELFF.

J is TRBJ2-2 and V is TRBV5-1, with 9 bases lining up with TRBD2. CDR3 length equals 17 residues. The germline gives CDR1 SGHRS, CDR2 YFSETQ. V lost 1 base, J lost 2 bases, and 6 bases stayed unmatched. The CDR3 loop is CASSLFLRGGNTGELFF. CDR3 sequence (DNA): TGCGCCAGCAGCTTGTTCTTGCGGGGGGGAAACACCGGGGAGCTGTTTTTT.